This TCR beta chain comes out of a study of chemoradiotherapy in HPV16-positive cancers. Study information: Candidate HPV-specific clones and shared TCR motifs came from two HPV16-positive patients. Study findings and constraints: Only two HPV16-positive patients supplied the functional HPV-specificity definition. Non-HPV-specific T cells did not expand in tumors during treatment, whereas candidate HPV-specific clones and E7-related motifs did.

The V gene lost 0 bases and the J gene lost 0 bases, with 13 bases spanning the gap. Germline CDR1 and CDR2: SGHRS and YFSETQ. CDR3 length: 17 residues. Repertoires were generated with immunoSEQ multiplex PCR, while TCRdb's copy carries only in-frame clones and drops some. The sample includes more than 13,000 clones, around nine tenths of them seen just once. This clone was recorded once. Its specificity is not known. Samples were taken several times over chemoradiotherapy. This rearrangement joins TRBV5-1 to TRBJ2-1; tentative D call: TRBD2 (6 bases). This TCR was recovered from a human donor with HPV-associated anogenital cancer. This material consisted of blood, taken from a patient who underwent chemoradiotherapy. CDR3 coding DNA: TGCGCCAGCAGCTTGGACTTAGCGGCCAGCTCCTACAATGAGCAGTTCTTC. It codes for CASSLDLAASSYNEQFF.